These T cell receptor beta chains were read from a single sample in a study of shared clonotypes between healthy human individuals. The repertoire was sequenced with immunoSEQ multiplex PCR; TCRdb's copy has only in-frame clones and lacks some. Altogether some 1 million clones are present, about 80% being singletons, with the ten largest covering 1.4% to 1.5%. Sample: memory CD4+ T cells sorted from blood. The source is a man younger than 35 in good health. Each CDR3 is given with its conserved first and last residue. The D gene is left open where the match is weak. The size of a clone is reported for some rows only, either as once, few or many, or as a class for expanded clones.

abundance,j_gene,v_gene,d_gene,CDR3aa,CDR3nt
NA,TRBJ2-5,TRBV2,NA,CASTRGQETQYF,TGTGCCAGCACACGGGGGCAAGAGACCCAGTACTTC
NA,TRBJ2-3,TRBV11-2,TRBD2,CASSFLAGVDTQYF,TGTGCCAGCAGCTTCCTAGCGGGGGTAGATACGCAGTATTTT
few,TRBJ2-1,TRBV5-4,NA,CASSSLQARDSYNEQFF,TGTGCCAGCAGCTCCCTCCAGGCGCGGGACTCCTACAATGAGCAGTTCTTC
NA,TRBJ1-2,TRBV2,NA,CASSAGPGGYTF,TGTGCCAGCAGCGCAGGGCCGGGAGGCTACACCTTC
NA,TRBJ1-1,TRBV10-3,NA,CAIRGKNTEAFF,TGTGCCATCAGGGGCAAGAACACTGAAGCTTTCTTT
NA,TRBJ2-2,TRBV19,NA,CASSISGGTGELFF,TGTGCCAGTAGTATTTCCGGGGGCACCGGGGAGCTGTTTTTT
NA,TRBJ2-5,TRBV2,TRBD2,CASSETTSGLETQYF,TGTGCCAGCTCTGAGACGACTAGCGGGTTAGAGACCCAGTACTTC
NA,TRBJ1-5,TRBV28,NA,CASTRQAYSNQPQHF,TGTGCCAGCACCCGACAAGCATATAGCAATCAGCCCCAGCATTTT
NA,TRBJ2-7,TRBV6-5,NA,CASSSIASEQYF,TGTGCCAGCAGTTCCATAGCTTCCGAGCAGTACTTC
NA,TRBJ1-3,TRBV19,NA,CASSDPRGGGGNTIYF,TGTGCCAGTAGCGACCCTCGAGGGGGAGGTGGAAACACCATATATTTT
NA,TRBJ1-1,TRBV18,NA,CASSPDTATEAFF,TGTGCCAGCTCACCAGACACGGCAACTGAAGCTTTCTTT
NA,TRBJ2-1,TRBV11-3,NA,CASSLRDEQFF,TGTGCCAGCAGCTTAAGGGATGAGCAGTTCTTC
NA,TRBJ2-2,TRBV9,TRBD2,CASSVVAGADTGELFF,TGTGCCAGCAGCGTAGTTGCGGGAGCCGACACCGGGGAGCTGTTTTTT
NA,TRBJ2-5,TRBV10-2,TRBD2,CASSDTSGATQETQYF,TGCGCCAGCAGTGACACTAGCGGGGCAACCCAAGAGACCCAGTACTTC
NA,TRBJ1-6,TRBV18,TRBD1,CASSPKTGENSPLHF,TGTGCCAGCTCACCGAAGACAGGGGAGAATTCACCCCTCCACTTT
NA,TRBJ2-2,TRBV5-1,NA,CASSLASPYTGELFF,TGCGCCAGCAGCTTAGCTAGCCCGTACACCGGGGAGCTGTTTTTT
NA,TRBJ1-4,TRBV5-1,TRBD1,CASSPQGAEKLFF,TGCGCCAGCAGCCCACAGGGGGCTGAAAAACTGTTTTTT
few,TRBJ1-1,TRBV5-4,NA,CASSLYGDTEAFF,TGTGCCAGCAGCTTGTACGGCGACACTGAAGCTTTCTTT
NA,TRBJ2-1,TRBV5-1,TRBD2,CASSELAARAAVEQFF,TGCGCCAGCAGCGAACTAGCGGCAAGGGCTGCAGTTGAGCAGTTCTTC
NA,TRBJ2-7,TRBV5-6,NA,CASSLSGAPYEQYF,TGTGCCAGCAGCTTGTCGGGGGCCCCCTACGAGCAGTACTTC
NA,TRBJ2-3,TRBV30,NA,CAWSVGFTQYF,TGTGCCTGGAGTGTCGGGTTTACGCAGTATTTT
NA,TRBJ2-7,TRBV6-6,TRBD1,CASRRTGSESYEQYF,TGTGCCAGCAGGAGGACAGGGTCTGAATCCTACGAGCAGTACTTC
NA,TRBJ2-7,TRBV5-1,TRBD1,CASSLAGQGGTYEQYF,TGCGCCAGCAGTTTGGCGGGACAGGGCGGCACCTACGAGCAGTACTTC
NA,TRBJ2-7,TRBV11-2,NA,CASSPLSRGPSYEQYF,TGTGCCAGCAGTCCCCTTAGCAGGGGACCCTCCTACGAGCAGTACTTC
few,TRBJ2-3,TRBV21-1,NA,CASSQETGPDTQYF,TGTGCCAGCAGCCAAGAAACAGGACCAGATACGCAGTATTTT
NA,TRBJ1-6,TRBV18,NA,CASSPSTGSAYNSPLHF,TGTGCCAGCTCACCATCAACAGGGTCTGCCTATAATTCACCCCTCCACTTT
NA,TRBJ1-4,TRBV6-1,NA,CASSTGSTNEKLFF,TGTGCCAGCAGCACAGGGAGCACTAATGAAAAACTGTTTTTT
NA,TRBJ2-1,TRBV5-8,NA,CATSGRNLPSYNEQFF,TGTGCCACTTCAGGACGGAACTTACCTTCCTACAATGAGCAGTTCTTC
once,TRBJ2-1,TRBV5-1,TRBD2,CASSLDSGAYNEQFF,TGCGCCAGCAGCTTGGATAGCGGGGCGTACAATGAGCAGTTCTTC
NA,TRBJ1-5,TRBV4-1,NA,CASSQTEGYRAQHF,TGCGCCAGCAGCCAGACTGAGGGGTATCGGGCCCAGCATTTT
NA,TRBJ2-7,TRBV7-9,NA,CASSLSGAVYEQYF,TGTGCCAGCAGCTTATCAGGGGCCGTCTACGAGCAGTACTTC
NA,TRBJ1-1,TRBV29-1,NA,CSVEEGNTEAFF,TGCAGCGTTGAGGAGGGAAACACTGAAGCTTTCTTT
NA,TRBJ2-2,TRBV18,NA,CASSGHSELFF,TGTGCCAGCTCAGGGCATTCGGAGCTGTTTTTT
few,TRBJ2-7,TRBV23-1,NA,CASRRPDSYEQYF,TGCGCCAGCAGACGCCCGGACAGCTACGAGCAGTACTTC
NA,TRBJ2-1,TRBV28,NA,CASSFLSSYNEQFF,TGTGCCAGCAGTTTCCTCAGCTCCTACAATGAGCAGTTCTTC
NA,TRBJ2-3,TRBV7-2,TRBD1,CASSWEGQGTDTQYF,TGTGCCAGCAGCTGGGAGGGACAGGGGACAGATACGCAGTATTTT
NA,TRBJ2-5,TRBV19,NA,CASSLTSFETQYF,TGTGCCAGTAGCCTCACTAGTTTCGAGACCCAGTACTTC
NA,TRBJ1-1,TRBV18,TRBD1,CASSPQAGQGFFLTEAFF,TGTGCCAGCTCACCACAGGCCGGACAGGGGTTCTTTTTGACTGAAGCTTTCTTT
NA,TRBJ1-5,TRBV6-4,TRBD1,CASSDLVIDREGNQPQHF,TGTGCCAGCAGTGACTTAGTAATCGACAGGGAGGGCAATCAGCCCCAGCATTTT
NA,TRBJ1-2,TRBV5-5,NA,CASSRSFYGYTF,TGTGCCAGCAGCCGTTCCTTCTATGGCTACACCTTC
NA,TRBJ1-6,TRBV9,NA,CASSVQGLYNSPLHF,TGTGCCAGCAGCGTCCAGGGTCTGTATAATTCACCCCTCCACTTT
NA,TRBJ1-5,TRBV6-1,NA,CATLPTVSNQPQHF,TGTGCCACCCTACCGACAGTTAGCAATCAGCCCCAGCATTTT
NA,TRBJ2-1,TRBV28,NA,CASKVPGYSDEQFF,TGTGCCAGCAAAGTTCCGGGTTATTCGGATGAGCAGTTCTTC
NA,TRBJ1-1,TRBV25-1,NA,CASRPGLNTEAFF,TGTGCCAGCCGCCCAGGGTTGAACACTGAAGCTTTCTTT
NA,TRBJ2-3,TRBV9,TRBD2,CASSTPGGGGTDTQYF,TGTGCCAGCAGTACCCCGGGGGGGGGCGGCACAGATACGCAGTATTTT
NA,TRBJ2-5,TRBV7-9,NA,CASSPSGAEETQYF,TGTGCCAGCAGCCCCTCCGGGGCAGAAGAGACCCAGTACTTC